One and the same sample provided the 30 T cell receptor beta chains below, sequenced in a study of radiotherapy plus CTLA-4 blockade in lung cancer. Profiling relied on immunoSEQ multiplex PCR, and the TCRdb table lists in-frame clones only, not all of them. The sample has under 40,000 clones, 70% seen once. The sequencing used peripheral blood, collected from a patient treated with radiotherapy plus ipilimumab. The origin of the receptors is a human donor with non-small cell lung cancer who had stable disease on radiotherapy plus ipilimumab.

The chain carries TRBV11-3 and TRBJ2-7, with D tentatively TRBD1 (5 bases). This CDR3 region has 16 residues. Germline V gene lookup returns CDR1 SGHNT and CDR2 YENEEA. V lost 3 bases to trimming and J lost 2 bases, with 17 bases between them. The CDR3 sequence: CASSFSHEDRTYEQYF. The CDR3 region has the DNA TGTGCCAGCAGCTTCTCCCATGAAGACAGAACCTACGAGCAGTACTTC.

This chain joins TRBV7-9 and TRBJ2-3; no clear D gene. Per the germline V gene, CDR1 is SEHNR and CDR2 is FQNEAQ (reference sequence). CDR3 size: 13 residues. V was shortened by 5 bases and J by 6 bases, with 12 bases between the two germline ends. The CDR3 loop is CASSARPGDTQYF. The CDR3 DNA follows: TGTGCCAGCAGCGCAAGACCCGGCGATACGCAGTATTTT.

This chain uses TRBV9 with TRBJ2-3; TRBD2 matches 12 bases. The CDR3 is 16 amino acids. V gave up 4 bases and J gave up 11 bases; unmatched junction bases: 14. CDR1 and CDR2 (germline): SGDLS, YYNGEE. As DNA, the CDR3 is TGTGCCAGCAGCCCCGTTCCTACGGCTAGCGGGAGGGGGCAGTATTTT. Amino acids: CASSPVPTASGRGQYF.

This chain links TRBV6-5 with TRBJ2-7; D possibly matches TRBD1 or TRBD2 (5 bases each). V was clipped by 7 bases and J by 4 bases, with 14 bases between them. The CDR3 covers 13 residues. CDR1 is MNHEY and CDR2 is SVGAGI in the germline V gene. The CDR3 bases are TGTGCCAGCATCGGGACGGAGTCTTACGAGCAGTACTTC. As protein: CASIGTESYEQYF.

V usage is TRBV5-1 and J usage is TRBJ2-7; D may be TRBD2 (5 bases). Germline values: CDR1 SGHRS, CDR2 YFSETQ. Trimming took 0 bases from V and 5 from J, leaving 18 bases between them. This CDR3 has 16 residues. The CDR3 region is CASSLDQTKRFDEQYF. The CDR3, as DNA: TGCGCCAGCAGCTTGGATCAGACTAAGCGGTTTGACGAGCAGTACTTC.

This clone was detected a few times. This rearrangement joins TRBV6-6 to TRBJ2-1; the D is unclear. The CDR3 totals 14 residues. Per the germline V gene, CDR1 is MNHNY and CDR2 is SVGAGI (reference sequence). V shed 6 bases and J shed 0 bases, with 9 bases lying between them. The CDR3 sequence: CASRDRSSYNEQFF. The CDR3 DNA follows: TGTGCCAGCAGAGACCGATCCTCCTACAATGAGCAGTTCTTC.

The V call is TRBV27, the J call TRBJ2-1; 11 nucleotides align to TRBD1. Per germline, CDR1 MNHEY and CDR2 SMNVEV (reference sequence). The CDR3 sequence is 14 residues long. The V gene end was trimmed by 6 bases and the J gene end by 5 bases; junction bases not matched to a gene: 3. CDR3 residues: CASRRDRGNNEQFF. The CDR3, as DNA: TGTGCCAGCAGGAGGGACAGGGGGAACAATGAGCAGTTCTTC.

The gene calls are TRBV28 and TRBJ1-5; D call uncertain. Germline V gene data show CDR1 as MDHEN and CDR2 as SYDVKM. CDR3 size: 13 residues. Trimming took off 3 bases at V and 0 bases at J, with 3 bases between the two ends. DNA of the CDR3: TGTGCCAGCAGTTTGTATAGCAATCAGCCCCAGCATTTT. Translation gives CASSLYSNQPQHF. Full variable domain (rest looked up from reference TRBV28 and TRBJ1-5): DVKVTQSSRYLVKRTGEKVFLECVQDMDHENMFWYRQDPGLGLRLIYFSYDVKMKEKGDIPEGYSVSREKKERFSLILESASTNQTSMYLCASSLYSNQPQHFGDGTRLSIL.

The chain combines TRBV4-3 with TRBJ2-2; D gene unclear. This CDR3 has 14 residues. The V and J ends lost 1 base and 6 bases respectively, with 9 bases between them. The germline V gene encodes CDR1 LGHNA and CDR2 YSLEER. CDR3 bases: TGCGCCAGCAGCCAAGGTAACACCGCCGGGGAGCTGTTTTTT. Its protein product is CASSQGNTAGELFF.

The chain uses TRBV4-3 and TRBJ2-3, with D possibly TRBD2 on 6 matching bases. V shed 0 bases and J shed 3 bases, with 19 bases lying between them. The CDR3 is 18 residues long. CDR1 is LGHNA, CDR2 YSLEER, per germline. Here the CDR3 reads CASSQERLREKATDTQYF. The CDR3 region has the DNA TGCGCCAGCAGCCAAGAAAGATTACGGGAGAAGGCGACAGATACGCAGTATTTT.

The rearrangement joins TRBV6-5 to TRBJ2-5; D may be TRBD2 (5 bases). CDR3 length equals 12 residues. The V and J ends lost 8 bases and 2 bases respectively, with 9 bases between them. CDR1 MNHEY and CDR2 SVGAGI come from the germline V gene. CDR3 sequence: CASGGKQETQYF. The DNA of the CDR3 is TGTGCCAGCGGAGGAAAGCAAGAGACCCAGTACTTC.

This sequence joins TRBV28 and TRBJ1-4, with D possibly TRBD1 on 5 matching bases. The V and J ends lost 6 bases and 5 bases respectively, with 10 bases between them. The CDR3 covers 13 residues. Germline CDR1 is MDHEN and CDR2 is SYDVKM. CDR3: CASSPWGNEKLFF. The CDR3 nucleotides are TGTGCCAGCAGCCCTTGGGGGAATGAAAAACTGTTTTTT.

The V gene is TRBV9, the J gene TRBJ1-1, with a weak D call TRBD1 (5 bases). Germline CDR1 SGDLS, CDR2 YYNGEE. The CDR3 length is 16 residues. V was clipped by 3 bases and J by 7 bases, with 22 bases between them. DNA of the CDR3: TGTGCCAGCAGCGATCTAGGAGGGCCATCGGGGGGTGAAGCTTTCTTT. It translates to CASSDLGGPSGGEAFF.

The chain recombines TRBV6-6 with TRBJ1-2; TRBD1 agrees at 10 bases. This CDR3 is built from 14 residues. CDR1 is MNHNY, CDR2 SVGAGI, per germline (reference sequence). Trimming cost V 6 bases and J 3 bases; bases outside gene matches: 4. The CDR3 DNA sequence: TGTGCCAGCAGACCCGGACAGGGGGACTATGGCTACACCTTC. Translation: CASRPGQGDYGYTF.

This clone was seen a single time. The gene calls are TRBV7-2 and TRBJ1-2, with 10 positions matching TRBD1. Germline-derived CDR1 and CDR2 are SGHTA and FQGNSA. The V and J ends lost 6 bases and 6 bases, in that order; junction bases with no gene match: 7. CDR3 length: 14 amino acids. CDR3 coding DNA: TGTGCCAGCAGTTCCCCCGACAGGGGGCATGGCTACACCTTC. Translating gives CASSSPDRGHGYTF.

This chain uses TRBV5-1 with TRBJ2-3; D perhaps matches TRBD2 (6 bases). This CDR3 contains 13 residues. Trimming removed 4 bases at V and 4 bases at J, with 10 bases between. Germline V gene data show CDR1 as SGHRS and CDR2 as YFSETQ. The CDR3 nucleotides are TGCGCCAGCAGCCAGGACTATGCAGATACGCAGTATTTT. Amino acids: CASSQDYADTQYF.

The chain combines TRBV10-3 with TRBJ2-3, with a possible D match to TRBD1 (6 bases). The CDR3 runs 13 residues. V lost 6 bases, J lost 5 bases, and 12 bases lay in between. Germline CDR1 reads ENHRY; CDR2 reads SYGVKD. CDR3 region: CAISPKGQDTQYF. The CDR3 DNA reads TGTGCCATCAGCCCCAAGGGACAAGATACGCAGTATTTT.

With regard to this clone: The identical CDR3 is also encoded by other nucleotide sequences in the sample. The chain is built from TRBV6-5 and TRBJ2-5, with a tentative D call TRBD2 (6 bases). This CDR3 comprises 14 residues. CDR1 and CDR2 (germline): MNHEY, SVGAGI. V was clipped by 4 bases and J by 5 bases, with 14 bases between them. CDR3 nucleotides: TGTGCCAGCAGTTCCTCGACTAGGATCGAGACCCAGTACTTC. Amino acids: CASSSSTRIETQYF.

The genes are TRBV10-1 and TRBJ2-5, with TRBD1 matching over 8 bases. The CDR3 has 16 amino acids. Germline-derived CDR1 and CDR2 are WNHNN and SYGVQD (reference sequence). The V segment lost 5 bases and the J segment 5 bases; nucleotides outside the gene matches: 13. The CDR3 protein is CASSTLPGQGRETQYF. CDR3 sequence (DNA): TGCGCCAGCAGTACCCTCCCCGGACAGGGAAGGGAGACCCAGTACTTC.

V is TRBV30 and J is TRBJ1-3; possible D gene TRBD1, 5 bases. In germline, CDR1 is GTSNPN, CDR2 SVGIG (reference sequence). This CDR3 has 15 amino acids. V lost 4 bases, J lost 0 bases, and 13 bases lay in between. The CDR3 bases are TGTGCCTGGAATCCTAGACAGTCCTCTGGAAACACCATATATTTT. Its translation is CAWNPRQSSGNTIYF.

The rearrangement links TRBV4-3 to TRBJ2-1; a weak D match, TRBD2 (6 bases). Germline CDR1 and CDR2: LGHNA and YSLEER. This CDR3 has 16 amino acids. V was clipped by 2 bases and J by 6 bases, with 17 bases between them. Here the CDR3 DNA reads TGCGCCAGCAGCCAATCACTAGCATCAGTCATCAATGAGCAGTTCTTC. This gives the protein CASSQSLASVINEQFF.

The chain has TRBV19 and TRBJ2-5; weak D call: TRBD2 (6 bases). CDR1 and CDR2 (germline): LNHDA, SQIVND (reference sequence). The CDR3 covers 13 residues. V lost 9 bases and J 2 bases, leaving 13 bases between the germline ends. CDR3 sequence (DNA): TGTGCCAGCTCCGGGAGCGGGCAAGAGACCCAGTACTTC. Its protein product is CASSGSGQETQYF.

This chain links TRBV5-1 with TRBJ2-7; the D is unclear. CDR1 and CDR2 (germline): SGHRS, YFSETQ. Trimming left V 0 bases short and J 2 bases short, with 9 bases between. This CDR3 has 14 amino acids. The CDR3, as DNA: TGCGCCAGCAGCTTGGATGGGCCCCCCTACGAGCAGTACTTC. It yields the protein CASSLDGPPYEQYF.

The chain carries TRBV28 and TRBJ1-1; a weak D match, TRBD1 (6 bases). The CDR3 is 13 amino acids. The V and J ends lost 5 bases and 6 bases respectively, with 13 bases between them. Germline V gene data show CDR1 as MDHEN and CDR2 as SYDVKM. The CDR3 DNA sequence: TGTGCCAGCAGTCCCTACAGGGCCCCTGAAGCTTTCTTT. Its translation is CASSPYRAPEAFF.

This chain joins TRBV14 and TRBJ2-7; TRBD2 matches at 7 bases. CDR1 SGHDN and CDR2 FVKESK come from the germline V gene. The CDR3 is 15 amino acids. Unmatched junction bases numbered 8, after V lost 3 bases and J lost 3 bases. The chain's CDR3 is CASSQGLAALYEQYF. The CDR3 nucleotides read TGTGCCAGCAGCCAGGGCCTAGCGGCTCTCTACGAGCAGTACTTC.

CDR3 nucleotides: TGTGCCAGCAGCGTACGGGGTTATCCCGGAAACACCATATATTTT. Translated: CASSVRGYPGNTIYF. This chain uses TRBV9 with TRBJ1-3; D is ambiguous. Trimming cost V 1 base and J 4 bases, with 12 bases left between them. The CDR3 consists of 15 residues. Germline CDR1 reads SGDLS; CDR2 reads YYNGEE.

The CDR3, as DNA: TGTGCCGTAGGGAGGTCTAGCGGAAAACAAGAGACCCAGTACTTC. This gives the protein CAVGRSSGKQETQYF. The chain is built from TRBV6-5 and TRBJ2-5, with 7 bases aligning to TRBD2. Per the germline V gene, CDR1 is MNHEY and CDR2 is SVGAGI. J lost 2 bases, V lost 11 bases, and 14 bases had no gene match. The length of the CDR3 is 15 residues.

The sample holds a few counts of this clone. The rearrangement links TRBV5-1 to TRBJ2-2, with 11 bases lining up with TRBD2. Losses at the gene ends were 5 bases for V and 3 bases for J; bases not matched to a gene: 0. The CDR3 extends over 14 amino acids. Germline V gene lookup returns CDR1 SGHRS and CDR2 YFSETQ. In nucleotides, the CDR3 is TGCGCCAGCAGACTAGCGGGAGACACCGGGGAGCTGTTTTTT. Its translation: CASRLAGDTGELFF.

The rearrangement links TRBV5-6 to TRBJ1-1; no firm D call. Trimming took 2 bases from V and 4 from J, leaving 12 bases between them. CDR3 length: 14 amino acids. The V gene's germline CDR1 is SGHDT and CDR2 YYEEEE. The CDR3 loop reads CASSFRRWSTEAFF. The CDR3 DNA sequence: TGTGCCAGCAGCTTTCGGCGTTGGAGCACTGAAGCTTTCTTT. Full variable domain (missing parts from reference TRBV5-6 and TRBJ1-1): DAGVTQSPTHLIKTRGQQVTLRCSPKSGHDTVSWYQQALGQGPQFIFQYYEEEERQRGNFPDRFSGHQFPNYSSELNVNALLLGDSALYLCASSFRRWSTEAFFGQGTRLTVV.

This clone was seen a few times. This chain joins TRBV7-6 and TRBJ2-3; D is uncertain. CDR3 size: 16 residues. Germline-derived CDR1 and CDR2 are SGHVS and FNYEAQ. The V and J ends lost 1 base and 5 bases respectively, with 16 bases between them. In DNA, the CDR3 is TGTGCCAGCAGCTTAGGGGTAGATATGGTAAAAGATACGCAGTATTTT. Protein product: CASSLGVDMVKDTQYF.